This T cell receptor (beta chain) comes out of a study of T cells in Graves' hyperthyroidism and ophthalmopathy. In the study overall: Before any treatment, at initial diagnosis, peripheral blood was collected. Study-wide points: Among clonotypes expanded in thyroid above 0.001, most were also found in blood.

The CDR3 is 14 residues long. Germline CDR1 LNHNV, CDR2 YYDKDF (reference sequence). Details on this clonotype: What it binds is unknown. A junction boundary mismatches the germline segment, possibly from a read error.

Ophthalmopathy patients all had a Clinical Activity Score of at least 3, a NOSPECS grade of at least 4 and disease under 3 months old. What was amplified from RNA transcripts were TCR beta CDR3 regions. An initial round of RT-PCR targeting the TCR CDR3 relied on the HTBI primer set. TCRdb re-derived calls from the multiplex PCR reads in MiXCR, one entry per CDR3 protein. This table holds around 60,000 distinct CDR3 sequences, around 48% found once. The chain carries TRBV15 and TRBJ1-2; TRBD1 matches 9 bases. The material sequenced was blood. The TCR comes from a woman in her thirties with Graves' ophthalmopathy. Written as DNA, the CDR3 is TGTGCCACTCGCAGGACAGGGGAAAACTGTGGCTACACCTTC. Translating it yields CATRRTGENCGYTF.